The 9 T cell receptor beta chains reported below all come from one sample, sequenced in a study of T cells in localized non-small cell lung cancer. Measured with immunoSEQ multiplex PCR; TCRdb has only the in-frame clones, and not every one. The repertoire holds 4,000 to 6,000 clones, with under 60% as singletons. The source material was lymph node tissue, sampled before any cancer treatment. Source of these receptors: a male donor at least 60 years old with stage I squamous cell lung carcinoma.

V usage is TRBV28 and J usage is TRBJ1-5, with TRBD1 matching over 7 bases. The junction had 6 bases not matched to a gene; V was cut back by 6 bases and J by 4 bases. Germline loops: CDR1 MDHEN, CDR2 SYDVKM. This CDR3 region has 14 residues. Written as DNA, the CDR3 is TGTGCCAGCAGCAAGTCAGGGGGGAATCAGCCCCAGCATTTT. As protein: CASSKSGGNQPQHF.

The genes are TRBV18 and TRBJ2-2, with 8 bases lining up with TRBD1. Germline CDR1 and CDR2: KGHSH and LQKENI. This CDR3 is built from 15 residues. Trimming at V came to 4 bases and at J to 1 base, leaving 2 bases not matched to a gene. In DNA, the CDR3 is TGTGCCAGCTCACTCGGACAGGGGAACACCGGGGAGCTGTTTTTT. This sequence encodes CASSLGQGNTGELFF. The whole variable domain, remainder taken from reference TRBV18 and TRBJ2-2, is NAGVMQNPRHLVRRRGQEARLRCSPMKGHSHVYWYRQLPEEGLKFMVYLQKENIIDESGMPKERFSAEFPKEGPSILRIQQVVRGDSAAYFCASSLGQGNTGELFFGEGSRLTVL.

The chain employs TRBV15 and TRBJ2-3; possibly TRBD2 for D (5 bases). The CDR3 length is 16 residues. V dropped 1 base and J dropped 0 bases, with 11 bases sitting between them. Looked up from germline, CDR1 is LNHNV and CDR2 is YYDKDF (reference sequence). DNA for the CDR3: TGTGCCACCAGCAGAGGAGGGAGCTATAGCACAGATACGCAGTATTTT. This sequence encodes CATSRGGSYSTDTQYF.

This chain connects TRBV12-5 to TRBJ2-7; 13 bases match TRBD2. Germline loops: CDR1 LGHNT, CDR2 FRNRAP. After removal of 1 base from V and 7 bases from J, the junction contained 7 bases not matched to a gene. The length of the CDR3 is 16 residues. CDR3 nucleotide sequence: TGTGCTAGTGGTTTGGCGGGACTAGCGGGAACGGTGGAGCAGTACTTC. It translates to CASGLAGLAGTVEQYF.

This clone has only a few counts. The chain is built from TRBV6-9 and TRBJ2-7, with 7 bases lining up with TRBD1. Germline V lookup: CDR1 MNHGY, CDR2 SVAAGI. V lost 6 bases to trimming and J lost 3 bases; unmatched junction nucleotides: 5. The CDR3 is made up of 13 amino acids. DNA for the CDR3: TGTGCCAGCAGCCGGGGACAGAGCTACGAGCAGTACTTC. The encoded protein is CASSRGQSYEQYF.

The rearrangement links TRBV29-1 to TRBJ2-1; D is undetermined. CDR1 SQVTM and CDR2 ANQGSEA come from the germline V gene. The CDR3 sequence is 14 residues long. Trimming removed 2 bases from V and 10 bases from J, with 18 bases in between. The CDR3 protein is CSVESVVRGTEQFF. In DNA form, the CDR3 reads TGCAGCGTTGAATCGGTGGTTCGTGGCACAGAGCAGTTCTTC.

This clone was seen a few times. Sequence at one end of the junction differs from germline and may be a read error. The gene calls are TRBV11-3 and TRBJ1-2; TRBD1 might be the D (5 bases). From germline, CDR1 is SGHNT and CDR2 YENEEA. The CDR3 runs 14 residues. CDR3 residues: CVSSPQGKAYGYTF. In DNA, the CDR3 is TGTGTCAGCAGCCCTCAGGGCAAAGCCTATGGCTACACCTTC.

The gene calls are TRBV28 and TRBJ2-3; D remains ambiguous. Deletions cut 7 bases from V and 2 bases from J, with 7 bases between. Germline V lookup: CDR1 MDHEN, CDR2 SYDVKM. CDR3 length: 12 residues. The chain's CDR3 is CASTRNTDTQYF. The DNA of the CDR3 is TGTGCCAGCACCCGCAACACAGATACGCAGTATTTT.

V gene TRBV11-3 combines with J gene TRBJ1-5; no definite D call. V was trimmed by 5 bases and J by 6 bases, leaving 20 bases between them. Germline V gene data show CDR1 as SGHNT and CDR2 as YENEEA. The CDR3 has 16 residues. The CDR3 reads CASSPLQAAGGQPQHF. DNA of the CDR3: TGTGCCAGCAGCCCCCTTCAGGCCGCGGGCGGTCAGCCCCAGCATTTT.